What follows are 24 T cell receptor beta chains derived from one specimen sequenced in a study of T cell responses to AZD1222 COVID-19 vaccine. Here immunoSEQ multiplex PCR was the method, and the copy in TCRdb shows in-frame clones only, minus some. The sample carries 95,000 to 150,000 clones, approximately 85% recorded once. The sequencing here drew on peripheral blood, taken on day 0 of AZD1222 vaccination. Source of these receptors: an adult in good health.

The gene calls are TRBV7-9 and TRBJ1-6; weak D call: TRBD1 (6 bases). CDR3 length: 15 amino acids. Trimming left V 5 bases short and J 8 bases short, with 16 bases between. Germline lookup yields CDR1 SEHNR and CDR2 FQNEAQ (reference sequence). The CDR3 coding sequence is TGTGCCAGCAGCGGTAACGGGGGCCGACATTCACCCCTCCACTTT. It codes for CASSGNGGRHSPLHF.

The V call is TRBV6-5, the J call TRBJ1-2; D call uncertain. The CDR3 is 14 amino acids. The germline V and J ends were trimmed by 6 bases and 4 bases, with 15 bases remaining between them. Per germline, CDR1 MNHEY and CDR2 SVGAGI. CDR3 nucleotide sequence: TGTGCCAGCAGGGACCCCGCGGAGGGCTATGGCTACACCTTC. This encodes CASRDPAEGYGYTF.

This rearrangement joins TRBV18 to TRBJ2-5; D uncertain. Germline V gives CDR1 KGHSH, CDR2 LQKENI. CDR3 length: 13 amino acids. The V and J ends lost 3 bases and 2 bases respectively, with 7 bases between them. CDR3 sequence reads: CASSPNSQETQYF. For the CDR3, the DNA is TGTGCCAGCTCACCTAACTCTCAAGAGACCCAGTACTTC.

A single count supports this clone. The V call is TRBV18, the J call TRBJ2-3; no clear D. The length of the CDR3 is 15 residues. V dropped 3 bases and J dropped 7 bases, with 17 bases sitting between them. The germline V gene encodes CDR1 KGHSH and CDR2 LQKENI. Here the CDR3 DNA reads TGTGCCAGCTCACCGAGTCGGACCCGAGCGAATACGCAGTATTTT. Translating it yields CASSPSRTRANTQYF.

This chain links TRBV6-1 with TRBJ1-2; D call uncertain. V dropped 3 bases and J dropped 1 base, with 3 bases sitting between them. CDR1 and CDR2 (germline): MNHNS, SASEGT. This CDR3 is built from 12 residues. In DNA, the CDR3 is TGTGCCAGCAGTGACATTAACTATGGCTACACCTTC. It codes for CASSDINYGYTF.

The genes are TRBV3-1 (or the pseudogene TRBV3-2) and TRBJ2-3; a weak D match, TRBD2 (5 bases). Germline lookup yields CDR1 LGHDT and CDR2 YNNKEL (reference sequence). The CDR3 extends over 13 amino acids. V gave up 5 bases and J gave up 5 bases, with 11 bases separating them. The CDR3 reads CASSGYRGDTQYF. The DNA for the CDR3 is TGTGCCAGCAGCGGATACCGGGGAGATACGCAGTATTTT.

V usage is TRBV6-5 and J usage is TRBJ1-6, with D maybe TRBD1 (6 bases). Germline CDR1 reads MNHEY; CDR2 reads SVGAGI. V was shortened by 7 bases and J by 9 bases, with 16 bases between the two germline ends. CDR3 length: 14 residues. The CDR3 loop reads CASTRQEGGSPLHF. The DNA of the CDR3 is TGTGCCAGCACCAGACAGGAAGGTGGTTCACCCCTCCACTTT.

The chain employs TRBV29-1 and TRBJ2-7, with 10 bases aligning to TRBD1. This CDR3 comprises 15 residues. V dropped 4 bases and J dropped 3; count of bases not matched to a gene: 9. Germline values: CDR1 SQVTM, CDR2 ANQGSEA. CDR3 sequence (DNA): TGCAGCGTTGCCGAACCCGGGACAGGGGTCTACGAGCAGTACTTC. Translating gives CSVAEPGTGVYEQYF.

The V call is TRBV3-1 (or the pseudogene TRBV3-2), the J call TRBJ2-5, with TRBD2 as a possible D gene (6 bases). Germline loops: CDR1 LGHDT, CDR2 YNNKEL (reference sequence). V was clipped by 5 bases and J by 1 base, with 11 bases between them. CDR3 length: 14 amino acids. The chain's CDR3 is CASSRRGTQETQYF. The CDR3 bases are TGTGCCAGCAGCAGACGGGGGACCCAAGAGACCCAGTACTTC.

As concerns this clone: Other DNA variants within this sample encode the same CDR3. V and J are TRBV5-1 and TRBJ1-5; unclear D gene. The CDR3 sequence is 13 residues long. Germline CDR1 SGHRS, CDR2 YFSETQ. Deletions cut 0 bases from V and 6 bases from J, with 7 bases between. CDR3 nucleotide sequence: TGCGCCAGCAGCTTGGCCGCGGGTCAGCCCCAGCATTTT. This sequence encodes CASSLAAGQPQHF.

Comment on this clone: The identical CDR3 is also encoded by other nucleotide sequences in the sample. The chain joins TRBV7-7 to TRBJ2-5; TRBD2 matches 11 bases. This CDR3 region has 16 residues. The germline gives CDR1 SSHAT, CDR2 FNYEAQ (reference sequence). Germline trimming cut 5 bases from V and 2 bases from J; bases unmatched to any gene: 7. In nucleotides, the CDR3 is TGTGCCAGCAGCCCCGGGCTAGCGGGGGGACAAGAGACCCAGTACTTC. This gives the protein CASSPGLAGGQETQYF. The full variable domain, with the rest looked up from reference TRBV7-7 and TRBJ2-5, is GAGVSQSPRYKVTKRGQDVTLRCDPISSHATLYWYQQALGQGPEFLTYFNYEAQPDKSGLPSDRFSAERPEGSISTLTIQRTEQRDSAMYRCASSPGLAGGQETQYFGPGTRLLVL.

This sequence joins TRBV28 and TRBJ2-7, with 11 bases matching TRBD2. After removal of 6 bases from V and 4 bases from J, the junction contained 8 bases not matched to a gene. The CDR3 is 15 residues long. Germline CDR1 and CDR2: MDHEN and SYDVKM. The CDR3 here is CASSSPGTSGYEQYF. CDR3 bases: TGTGCCAGCAGCTCCCCCGGGACTAGCGGTTACGAGCAGTACTTC.

J is TRBJ1-1 and V is TRBV28; D gene uncertain. V lost 5 bases and J lost 0, with 10 bases in between. Per germline, CDR1 MDHEN and CDR2 SYDVKM. CDR3 length: 14 residues. The CDR3 sequence: CASSTPSLNTEAFF. CDR3 DNA: TGTGCCAGCAGTACCCCGTCCCTGAACACTGAAGCTTTCTTT.

The chain employs TRBV7-2 and TRBJ1-1; 8 nucleotides align to TRBD1. Germline V gene sequence: CDR1 SGHTA, CDR2 FQGNSA. Losses at the gene ends were 3 bases for V and 6 bases for J; bases not matched to a gene: 3. This CDR3 region has 13 residues. CDR3 region: CASSFRTGSEAFF. CDR3 nucleotide sequence: TGTGCCAGCAGCTTCAGGACAGGGTCTGAAGCTTTCTTT.

This chain joins TRBV27 and TRBJ1-6, with 10 nucleotides matching TRBD1. After removal of 11 bases from V and 8 bases from J, the junction contained 12 bases not matched to a gene. Germline-derived CDR1 and CDR2 are MNHEY and SMNVEV (reference sequence). CDR3 length: 15 residues. The CDR3 loop is CASKDRGISYSPLHF. For the CDR3, the DNA is TGTGCCTCCAAGGACAGGGGGATTTCCTATTCACCCCTCCACTTT.

The gene calls are TRBV7-9 and TRBJ2-7, with a possible D match to TRBD1 (6 bases). This CDR3 has 13 residues. V was pared by 5 bases and J by 4 bases, with 12 bases between. In germline, CDR1 is SEHNR, CDR2 FQNEAQ (reference sequence). The CDR3 region has the DNA TGTGCCAGCAGCATCAACAGGGCATACGAGCAGTACTTC. Protein sequence: CASSINRAYEQYF.

V usage is TRBV28 and J usage is TRBJ1-2; tentatively, D is TRBD1 (5 bases). V was trimmed by 2 bases and J by 7 bases, leaving 20 bases between them. This CDR3 is built from 16 residues. The germline V gene encodes CDR1 MDHEN and CDR2 SYDVKM. The CDR3 protein is CASSLEGSDGTTGYTF. CDR3 nucleotide sequence: TGTGCCAGCAGTTTAGAGGGGAGTGACGGGACGACTGGCTACACCTTC.

Only one count was recorded for this clone. V is TRBV2 and J is TRBJ1-2, with 7 bases identical to TRBD1. Trimming at V came to 7 bases and at J to 6 bases, leaving 8 bases not matched to a gene. The CDR3 contains 13 residues. The germline V gene encodes CDR1 SNHLY and CDR2 FYNNEI. The CDR3 loop is CASNPGGADGYTF. CDR3 DNA sequence: TGTGCCAGCAACCCAGGGGGGGCGGATGGCTACACCTTC.

This chain connects TRBV19 to TRBJ1-2, with D perhaps TRBD1 (5 bases). The CDR3 spans 13 residues. Trimming left V 6 bases short and J 10 bases short, with 18 bases between. Germline assignment: CDR1 LNHDA and CDR2 SQIVND (reference sequence). Here the CDR3 reads CASRITEQANYTF. The CDR3 nucleotides read TGTGCCAGTAGGATTACTGAACAGGCGAACTACACCTTC.

V gene TRBV9 combines with J gene TRBJ2-7; TRBD2 matches 11 bases. The CDR3 is 16 amino acids. The germline V gene has CDR1 SGDLS and CDR2 YYNGEE. The V gene end was trimmed by 3 bases and the J gene end by 4 bases; junction bases not matched to a gene: 9. CDR3: CASSAEGGLADYEQYF. The CDR3 coding sequence is TGTGCCAGCAGCGCAGAGGGGGGACTAGCGGATTACGAGCAGTACTTC.

The V call is TRBV7-7, the J call TRBJ1-4; 9 bases agree with TRBD1. CDR3 length equals 17 residues. Trimming cost V 4 bases and J 0 bases; bases outside gene matches: 6. CDR1 is SSHAT and CDR2 is FNYEAQ in the germline V gene (reference sequence). The CDR3 region is CASSSPGQGATNEKLFF. DNA for the CDR3: TGTGCCAGCAGCTCCCCGGGACAGGGTGCAACTAATGAAAAACTGTTTTTT.

The chain recombines TRBV27 with TRBJ1-2; D possibly corresponds to TRBD1 (6 bases). Trimming stripped 0 bases from V and 8 bases from J, with 16 bases between. The germline CDR1 and CDR2 sequences are MNHEY and SMNVEV (reference sequence). The CDR3 is made up of 15 amino acids. In nucleotides, the CDR3 is TGTGCCAGCAGTTTATCCCCCTTGGGGGCTGAAGGCTACACCTTC. It is translated as CASSLSPLGAEGYTF.

The V call is TRBV28, the J call TRBJ1-1; unclear D gene. The CDR3 consists of 14 residues. Germline-derived CDR1 and CDR2 are MDHEN and SYDVKM. Trimming took 9 bases from V and 1 from J, leaving 15 bases between them. The CDR3 region has the DNA TGTGCCAGTGCGTCCTTCACGGCGAACACTGAAGCTTTCTTT. Protein sequence: CASASFTANTEAFF.

This chain uses TRBV14 with TRBJ2-7; D is ambiguous. The V gene's germline CDR1 is SGHDN and CDR2 FVKESK. V was trimmed by 1 base and J by 9 bases, leaving 19 bases between them. There are 15 residues in the CDR3. As DNA, the CDR3 is TGTGCCAGCAGCCAAGTCTTGGCCAGTGTTACGGGGCAGTACTTC. Its protein product is CASSQVLASVTGQYF.